A selection of T cell receptor beta chains follows, all from one sample in a study of blood T cell repertoires in COVID-19. The assay was immunoSEQ multiplex PCR, and TCRdb's table has in-frame clones only and misses some. This repertoire shows 110,000 or so clones, roughly 87% found once; its top ten account for 7.7%. Material: peripheral blood. Every receptor here comes from a human donor in a cohort sampled during active COVID-19. CDR3s leave out the opening cysteine and the closing phenylalanine or tryptophan.

v_gene: TRBV3-1/TRBV3-2; CDR3aa: ASSQAGLAGGIEQY
v_gene: TRBV7-3; CDR3aa: ASSLMGRGEAF
v_gene: TRBV5-1; CDR3aa: ASSPLTGQGSYEQY
v_gene: TRBV7-2; CDR3aa: ASSLVARTDTQY
v_gene: TRBV5-4; CDR3aa: ASSVDGLYNSPLH
v_gene: TRBV2; CDR3aa: ASKRTSGPSQETQY
v_gene: TRBV28; CDR3aa: ASSLGGPGDEKLF
v_gene: TRBV7-3; CDR3aa: ASGFIGGTEGYT
v_gene: TRBV30; CDR3aa: AWSGRGFTDTQY
v_gene: TRBV19; CDR3aa: ASSTPPGSGTQY
v_gene: TRBV5-8; CDR3aa: ASSLRTVGYT
v_gene: TRBV5-4; CDR3aa: ASSLAGRGGVGDTQY
v_gene: TRBV5-6; CDR3aa: ASSLVGYEQY
v_gene: TRBV28; CDR3aa: ASSPPPDRVLYNEQF
v_gene: TRBV2; CDR3aa: ASSSRGNTQETQY
v_gene: TRBV5-4; CDR3aa: ASSLDRGVQETQY
v_gene: TRBV7-9; CDR3aa: ASSLRATNEKLF
v_gene: TRBV7-9; CDR3aa: ATEMNTEAF
v_gene: TRBV28; CDR3aa: ASSPSRGNTGELF
v_gene: TRBV28; CDR3aa: ASSSGTGGSYEQY
v_gene: TRBV29-1; CDR3aa: SGVGYSYEQY
v_gene: TRBV27; CDR3aa: ASSLSAGEQF
v_gene: TRBV7-9; CDR3aa: ASSLAPLRFGDTGELF
v_gene: TRBV20-1; CDR3aa: RVDISDTQY
v_gene: TRBV6-5; CDR3aa: ASKQGGSYNEQF
v_gene: TRBV6-4; CDR3aa: ASSETGNYGYT
v_gene: TRBV2; CDR3aa: ASSRDFTSGYT
v_gene: TRBV29-1; CDR3aa: SVGGDRPNEQF
v_gene: TRBV5-1; CDR3aa: ASSLDRVGGTEAF
v_gene: TRBV7-8; CDR3aa: ASSPRDRGTTNEKLF
v_gene: TRBV7-6; CDR3aa: ASSLGQGTSSYEQY